Detailed here is one T cell receptor (beta chain). The data stem from a study of blood T cell repertoires in COVID-19. In the study overall: Samples representing acute and convalescent COVID-19 were sourced from the United States, Italy and Spain. In each case, the material was cDNA or gDNA derived from T cells, B-cell-depleted T cells, or PBMCs.

This CDR3 comprises 16 residues. Per germline, CDR1 SGHRS and CDR2 YFSETQ. V shed 0 bases, J shed 4 bases, and the junction held 7 bases outside the gene matches. Authors' data handling: Amplification from reference gene primers served as the basis for estimated nucleated cell counts. Method: immunoSEQ multiplex PCR; TCRdb's copy keeps in-frame clones and lacks some. The D gene and trimming were derived from the DNA, and the V and J assignments and clone size from that table. The sample includes about 280,000 clones, 88% of them seen just once. This chain links TRBV5-1 with TRBJ1-2; TRBD1 agrees at 9 bases. The source material was peripheral blood. This clonotype was obtained from a man aged 18 to 29 with active or convalescent COVID-19. The CDR3 protein is CASSLARTGAPYGYTF. DNA for the CDR3: TGCGCCAGCAGCTTGGCCCGGACAGGGGCTCCCTATGGCTACACCTTC. Full variable domain (missing parts from reference TRBV5-1 and TRBJ1-2): KAGVTQTPRYLIKTRGQQVTLSCSPISGHRSVSWYQQTPGQGLQFLFEYFSETQRNKGNFPGRFSGRQFSNSRSEMNVSTLELGDSALYLCASSLARTGAPYGYTFGSGTRLTVV.